The 29 T cell receptor beta chains below all came from one sample that was sequenced in a study of identical twins. TCRdb used MiXCR to reprocess the 5' RACE reads, holding one entry per CDR3 protein. Of approximately 470,000 distinct CDR3 sequences in the sample, 11% to 15% were seen once. This sample also belongs to another study, concerning yellow fever vaccine responses in identical twins.

Sequenced material: CD4+ T cells sorted from blood. The source of these receptors is a woman aged 18 to 35 in good health.

This clonotype turned up a few times. The CDR3 is CSATTRTGWLHF. CDR3 nucleotides: TGCAGTGCTACCACCCGGACAGGGTGGCTCCACTTT. The V and J genes are TRBV20-1 and TRBJ1-6, with 8 bases identical to TRBD1. The CDR3 sequence is 12 residues long. Per germline, CDR1 DFQATT and CDR2 SNEGSKA (reference sequence). V trimming: 4 bases; J trimming: 16 bases; junction bases outside the gene matches: 9.

There are a few counts of this clonotype. The genes are TRBV2 and TRBJ2-2; D is uncertain. Trimming took off 8 bases at V and 3 bases at J, with 4 bases between the two ends. Germline V CDR1 and CDR2: SNHLY, FYNNEI. The CDR3 consists of 11 residues. The CDR3 nucleotides read TGTGCCAGCGCTTACACCGGGGAGCTGTTTTTT. It yields the protein CASAYTGELFF.

This clonotype came up a few times. The chain recombines TRBV7-9 with TRBJ2-6, with TRBD1 identical over 8 bases. V gave up 4 bases and J gave up 2 bases; unmatched junction bases: 4. CDR1 SEHNR and CDR2 FQNEAQ come from the germline V gene (reference sequence). The CDR3 runs 16 residues. The CDR3 nucleotides read TGTGCCAGCAGCTATTCGACAGGGGCTGGGGCCAACGTCCTGACTTTC. Its protein product is CASSYSTGAGANVLTF.

This clonotype has just a few counts. CDR3 nucleotides: TGCAGCGTTGAAGTAGGTAGCTACGAGCAGTACTTC. Amino acids: CSVEVGSYEQYF. V and J are TRBV29-1 and TRBJ2-7; D not resolved. Trimming stripped 1 base from V and 3 bases from J, with 7 bases between. This CDR3 spans 12 amino acids. The germline V gene has CDR1 SQVTM and CDR2 ANQGSEA.

This clonotype was found a few times. V is TRBV29-1 and J is TRBJ2-3; no definite D call. Trimming left V 4 bases short and J 0 bases short, with 5 bases between. The CDR3 is 12 amino acids. Germline V gives CDR1 SQVTM, CDR2 ANQGSEA. The CDR3 sequence: CSVVQSTDTQYF. The DNA of the CDR3 is TGCAGCGTTGTGCAGAGCACAGATACGCAGTATTTT.

This clonotype was seen a few times. As DNA, the CDR3 is TGTGCCAGCAGAGGACAGGGGTTGAACATTCAGTACTTC. This codes for CASRGQGLNIQYF. The chain recombines TRBV27 with TRBJ2-4, with 9 bases lining up with TRBD1. This CDR3 region has 13 residues. Germline-derived CDR1 and CDR2 are MNHEY and SMNVEV (reference sequence). The V gene end was trimmed by 6 bases and the J gene end by 7 bases; junction bases not matched to a gene: 4.

This clonotype was recorded at least ten times. The chain recombines TRBV10-3 with TRBJ1-5; D call uncertain. CDR1 ENHRY and CDR2 SYGVKD come from the germline V gene. Trimming stripped 8 bases from V and 5 bases from J, with 16 bases between. This CDR3 region has 14 residues. The CDR3 region has the DNA TGTGCCATCGTATCTATGGGGAGCTATCAGCCCCAGCATTTT. Translation: CAIVSMGSYQPQHF.

The V and J genes are TRBV5-6 and TRBJ2-1, with TRBD1 matching over 12 bases. The CDR3 runs to 16 residues. Looked up from germline, CDR1 is SGHDT and CDR2 is YYEEEE. V gave up 7 bases and J gave up 8 bases; unmatched junction bases: 13. The CDR3 DNA reads TGTGCCAGCGCTCCCAGCCCGGGACAGGGGGCGTATGAGCAGTTCTTC. Amino acid sequence: CASAPSPGQGAYEQFF. The full variable domain, with the rest looked up from reference TRBV5-6 and TRBJ2-1, is DAGVTQSPTHLIKTRGQQVTLRCSPKSGHDTVSWYQQALGQGPQFIFQYYEEEERQRGNFPDRFSGHQFPNYSSELNVNALLLGDSALYLCASAPSPGQGAYEQFFGPGTRLTVL.

CDR3 sequence: CATSDRRNSYEQYF. For the CDR3, the DNA is TGTGCCACCAGTGATAGGCGAAACTCCTACGAGCAGTACTTC. This sequence joins TRBV24-1 and TRBJ2-7; no firm D call. Germline loops: CDR1 KGHDR, CDR2 SFDVKD. Trimming shortened V by 3 bases and J by 0 bases, and 8 bases separated the two germline ends. The CDR3 runs 14 residues.

This clonotype was detected only a few times. This chain links TRBV9 with TRBJ2-2; 7 nucleotides agree with TRBD2. The germline gives CDR1 SGDLS, CDR2 YYNGEE. Unmatched junction bases numbered 5, after V lost 0 bases and J lost 3 bases. CDR3 length equals 16 residues. The CDR3 loop reads CASSVGAGDYTGELFF. The CDR3 DNA reads TGTGCCAGCAGCGTAGGGGCGGGAGATTACACCGGGGAGCTGTTTTTT.

This clonotype was picked up many times. The rearrangement uses TRBV29-1 and TRBJ1-4, with a possible D match to TRBD1 (5 bases). In germline, CDR1 is SQVTM, CDR2 ANQGSEA. This CDR3 region has 12 residues. V lost 6 bases and J 8 bases, leaving 13 bases between the germline ends. CDR3 region: CSVSGGGEKLFF. CDR3 sequence (DNA): TGCAGCGTGAGCGGCGGGGGGGAAAAACTGTTTTTT.

This chain connects TRBV29-1 to TRBJ2-3, with D maybe TRBD1 (5 bases). The CDR3 contains 14 residues. Trimming left V 3 bases short and J 5 bases short, with 15 bases between. Germline CDR1 SQVTM, CDR2 ANQGSEA. CDR3 sequence reads: CSVEGRGKGDTQYF. CDR3 coding DNA: TGCAGCGTTGAGGGGCGCGGTAAGGGAGATACGCAGTATTTT.

There are a few counts of this clonotype. The J gene is TRBJ2-6, the V gene TRBV5-1, with D hard to call. The CDR3 is made up of 15 amino acids. Trimming pared 4 bases from V and 4 bases from J, leaving 12 bases between. Per germline, CDR1 SGHRS and CDR2 YFSETQ. CDR3 nucleotide sequence: TGCGCCAGCAGCCAAGTATCATCCGGGGCCAACGTCCTGACTTTC. It yields the protein CASSQVSSGANVLTF. Variable domain in full (rest from reference TRBV5-1 and TRBJ2-6): KAGVTQTPRYLIKTRGQQVTLSCSPISGHRSVSWYQQTPGQGLQFLFEYFSETQRNKGNFPGRFSGRQFSNSRSEMNVSTLELGDSALYLCASSQVSSGANVLTFGAGSRLTVL.

The V and J genes are TRBV7-6 and TRBJ2-7; D uncertain. The CDR3 consists of 13 residues. The ends were cut back, 5 bases at V and 0 bases at J, with 8 bases in the middle. Germline CDR1 and CDR2: SGHVS and FNYEAQ. The CDR3 coding sequence is TGTGCCAGCAGCACCGACAACTCCTACGAGCAGTACTTC. Translating gives CASSTDNSYEQYF.

This clonotype appeared a few times. The J gene is TRBJ2-7, the V gene TRBV5-1; D gene ambiguous. The CDR3 contains 13 residues. Trimming took off 7 bases at V and 4 bases at J, with 15 bases between the two ends. Germline V gene data show CDR1 as SGHRS and CDR2 as YFSETQ. The CDR3 spells CASAQRTEYEQYF. The CDR3 region has the DNA TGCGCCAGCGCCCAAAGGACGGAGTACGAGCAGTACTTC.

This clonotype has just a few counts. The chain joins TRBV7-2 to TRBJ1-1, with D perhaps TRBD1 (5 bases). CDR1 and CDR2 (germline): SGHTA, FQGNSA. Trimming removed 1 base from V and 10 bases from J, with 13 bases in between. CDR3 length: 13 amino acids. The CDR3 protein is CASSLGRDSLAFF. CDR3 nucleotides: TGTGCCAGCAGCTTAGGCAGGGATTCTCTAGCTTTCTTT.

J is TRBJ2-3 and V is TRBV6-5; 7 bases fit TRBD1. CDR3 length: 15 residues. Looked up from germline, CDR1 is MNHEY and CDR2 is SVGAGI. J gave up 1 base and V 2 bases, and 3 bases lay outside the gene matches. For the CDR3, the DNA is TGTGCCAGCAGTTACAGGGGGCTGGGCACAGATACGCAGTATTTT. This translates into CASSYRGLGTDTQYF.

The V and J genes are TRBV4-3 and TRBJ2-3; the match to TRBD2 covers 8 bases. The CDR3 has 16 amino acids. Germline trimming cut 0 bases from V and 4 bases from J; bases unmatched to any gene: 6. The V gene's germline CDR1 is LGHNA and CDR2 YSLEER. For the CDR3, the DNA is TGCGCCAGCAGCCAAGACAGCGGGGGTGGTGCAGATACGCAGTATTTT. It specifies CASSQDSGGGADTQYF.

This clonotype was seen only a few times. This chain uses TRBV20-1 with TRBJ2-7; D gene uncertain. CDR3 length: 13 amino acids. Germline loops: CDR1 DFQATT, CDR2 SNEGSKA (reference sequence). V lost 3 bases to trimming and J lost 3 bases, with 12 bases between them. CDR3 residues: CSARVRPLYEQYF. CDR3 in DNA: TGCAGTGCTAGGGTCAGGCCCCTCTACGAGCAGTACTTC.

This rearrangement joins TRBV12-3 or TRBV12-4 to TRBJ2-7; TRBD2 aligns across 11 bases. The CDR3 contains 15 residues. Trimming cost V 3 bases and J 7 bases; bases outside gene matches: 8. The CDR3 DNA follows: TGTGCCAGCAGTTTCGCGGGACTAGCGGAAAGTGAGCAGTACTTC. As protein: CASSFAGLAESEQYF.

Only a few counts were recorded for this clonotype. The CDR3 DNA reads as TGCAGTGGAGGACAGAACTATGGCTACACCTTC. Translated: CSGGQNYGYTF. The rearrangement joins TRBV20-1 to TRBJ1-2, with a weak D call TRBD1 (6 bases). Germline lookup yields CDR1 DFQATT and CDR2 SNEGSKA (reference sequence). V gave up 7 bases and J gave up 2 bases, with 8 bases separating them. The CDR3 spans 11 residues.

The chain carries TRBV7-2 and TRBJ2-3; D perhaps matches TRBD1 (6 bases). This CDR3 contains 18 residues. The germline gives CDR1 SGHTA, CDR2 FQGNSA. V lost 0 bases and J 4 bases, leaving 20 bases between the germline ends. The CDR3, as DNA: TGTGCCAGCAGCTTAGCGGTGAGGGGGAGCAGTTTCCCAGATACGCAGTATTTT. Its protein is CASSLAVRGSSFPDTQYF.

The rearrangement joins TRBV12-3 or TRBV12-4 to TRBJ1-5; D is perhaps TRBD1 (6 bases). The V gene lost 8 bases and the J gene lost 6 bases, with 14 bases spanning the gap. The CDR3 loop spans 13 amino acids. CDR3 protein: CASRSTGSQPQHF. The CDR3 coding sequence is TGTGCCAGCCGGAGCACAGGGAGTCAGCCCCAGCATTTT.

This clonotype was counted only a few times. The chain carries TRBV12-3 or TRBV12-4 and TRBJ2-7; D unresolved. The CDR3 consists of 13 residues. V was shortened by 6 bases and J by 5 bases, with 14 bases between the two germline ends. The CDR3 region has the DNA TGTGCCAGCAGCCCCCCTGTGCGGAACGAGCAGTACTTC. Translated: CASSPPVRNEQYF.

Only a few counts were recorded for this clonotype. This chain connects TRBV21-1 to TRBJ2-7; the table names TRBD2, a call not compared with the DNA. TRBV21-1 represents a pseudogene. The CDR3 length is 16 residues. The CDR3 reads CASRNLRTSVTYEQYF. In DNA, the CDR3 is TGTGCCAGCCGAAACCTTCGGACTAGCGTTACCTACGAGCAGTACTTC.

This clonotype was observed many times. The chain has TRBV12-3 or TRBV12-4 and TRBJ1-1; D unresolved. The V end lost 6 bases, the J end lost 0 bases, and 5 bases lay between the germline ends. The CDR3 extends over 12 amino acids. The CDR3 nucleotides read TGTGCCAGCAGAAAGATGAACACTGAAGCTTTCTTT. This codes for CASRKMNTEAFF.

In its sample, this clonotype was seen many times. The genes are TRBV20-1 and TRBJ2-5; D not resolved. The V end was cut by 6 bases, the J end by 4 bases, with 9 bases between. Germline assignment: CDR1 DFQATT and CDR2 SNEGSKA (reference sequence). The CDR3 totals 11 residues. The CDR3 DNA is TGCAGTGCAGGGATTGGAGAGACCCAGTACTTC. Amino acids: CSAGIGETQYF.

The V call is TRBV15, the J call TRBJ2-3; no definite D call. The CDR3 is made up of 13 amino acids. The V gene's germline CDR1 is LNHNV and CDR2 YYDKDF (reference sequence). Trimming took 0 bases from V and 8 from J, leaving 9 bases between them. CDR3 nucleotides: TGTGCCACCAGCAGAGATCTTCGTGGTACGCAGTATTTT. Its translation is CATSRDLRGTQYF.

This clonotype was recorded many times. J is TRBJ2-3 and V is TRBV29-1; D is unresolved. The CDR3 contains 12 residues. Germline V gene lookup returns CDR1 SQVTM and CDR2 ANQGSEA. V dropped 1 base and J dropped 0 bases, with 2 bases sitting between them. The CDR3 sequence: CSVEVSTDTQYF. DNA of the CDR3: TGCAGCGTTGAAGTCAGCACAGATACGCAGTATTTT.